This section outlines one T cell receptor beta chain sequence together with its context. The sample belongs to a study of blood T cell repertoires in COVID-19. Study context: The United States, Italy and Spain supplied acute and convalescent COVID-19 samples.

Enrolled during active infection, Seattle patients were then followed longitudinally. Data came from immunoSEQ multiplex PCR; TCRdb stores just in-frame clones and leaves some out. The sample lists some 68,000 clones, roughly 91% occurring once. J lost 6 bases, V lost 5 bases, and 14 bases had no gene match. The CDR3 length is 16 residues. In germline, CDR1 is SGHRS, CDR2 YFSETQ. J is TRBJ2-5 and V is TRBV5-1, with TRBD1 matching over 9 bases. The material sequenced was peripheral blood. This clonotype originated in a man aged 40-49 years with COVID-19, enrolled during active disease. CDR3 bases: TGCGCCAGCAGGGACCCGGGACAGGGAGGGATGAAGACCCAGTACTTC. It specifies CASRDPGQGGMKTQYF. Full variable domain (missing parts from reference TRBV5-1 and TRBJ2-5): KAGVTQTPRYLIKTRGQQVTLSCSPISGHRSVSWYQQTPGQGLQFLFEYFSETQRNKGNFPGRFSGRQFSNSRSEMNVSTLELGDSALYLCASRDPGQGGMKTQYFGPGTRLLVL.